This passage covers 18 T cell receptor beta chains from one sample sequenced in a study of shared clonotypes between healthy human individuals. Naive CD8 cells lacked CD45RO, underwent positive selection for CCR7 and left out terminally differentiated effector memory CD45RA+ cells. Method: immunoSEQ multiplex PCR; TCRdb's copy keeps in-frame clones and lacks some. Of approximately 600,000 clones listed, 85% to 95% are singletons. What was sequenced was naive CD8+ T cells sorted from blood. These TCRs come from a woman in her 30s in good health.

The V and J genes are TRBV7-6 and TRBJ2-1; possibly TRBD2 for D (6 bases). This CDR3 is 14 amino acids long. Germline CDR1 SGHVS, CDR2 FNYEAQ. V lost 1 base and J lost 2, with 6 bases in between. The CDR3 coding sequence is TGTGCCAGCAGCTTAGGCGGGACCTACAATGAGCAGTTCTTC. Its protein product is CASSLGGTYNEQFF.

The chain employs TRBV28 and TRBJ2-7; TRBD1 matches at 12 bases. This CDR3 is 16 amino acids long. V shed 5 bases, J shed 6 bases, and the junction held 11 bases outside the gene matches. Germline values: CDR1 MDHEN, CDR2 SYDVKM. The CDR3 region has the DNA TGTGCCAGCAGTCCCCACCCCGGGACAGGGGGCTTCGAGCAGTACTTC. Protein product: CASSPHPGTGGFEQYF.

The V call is TRBV28, the J call TRBJ1-1; D unclear. The CDR3 has 15 residues. Germline V lookup: CDR1 MDHEN, CDR2 SYDVKM. Trimming cost V 7 bases and J 4 bases, with 19 bases left between them. The CDR3 loop is CASTLPRVWGTEAFF. CDR3 DNA sequence: TGTGCCAGCACCCTTCCCAGAGTGTGGGGCACTGAAGCTTTCTTT.

The chain has TRBV27 and TRBJ1-1; 7 nucleotides line up with TRBD1. The trim removed 8 bases at V and 5 bases at J, leaving 8 bases unmatched. The germline V gene has CDR1 MNHEY and CDR2 SMNVEV (reference sequence). This CDR3 contains 13 residues. DNA of the CDR3: TGTGCCAGCGGGTTGAGGGGGCTAACTGAAGCTTTCTTT. Translating gives CASGLRGLTEAFF.

The gene calls are TRBV7-9 and TRBJ1-3; D possibly corresponds to TRBD1 (5 bases). This CDR3 is 17 amino acids long. Trimming removed 1 base from V and 0 bases from J, with 13 bases in between. Germline V gene lookup returns CDR1 SEHNR and CDR2 FQNEAQ (reference sequence). The CDR3 sequence: CASSLDREGLSGNTIYF. The DNA for the CDR3 is TGTGCCAGCAGCTTAGACCGGGAGGGACTCTCTGGAAACACCATATATTTT.

The chain recombines TRBV7-8 with TRBJ2-5; TRBD2 matches at 8 bases. The CDR3 runs 15 residues. With V trimmed by 5 bases and J by 2 bases, 7 bases remained unmatched. Germline V CDR1 and CDR2: SGHVS, FQNEAQ. CDR3 sequence reads: CASSLGSGGQETQYF. CDR3 nucleotides: TGTGCCAGCAGCCTGGGAAGCGGGGGACAAGAGACCCAGTACTTC.

This chain connects TRBV5-8 to TRBJ1-5; D possibly corresponds to TRBD1 (5 bases). V gave up 2 bases and J gave up 7 bases, with 13 bases separating them. The CDR3 covers 14 residues. Germline CDR1 is SGHTS and CDR2 is YDEGEE. The CDR3 reads CASSLAGLRQPQHF. The CDR3 DNA reads TGTGCCAGCAGCTTAGCAGGGCTAAGGCAGCCCCAGCATTTT.

This sequence joins TRBV6-5 and TRBJ2-1, with TRBD2 identical over 11 bases. Germline CDR1 and CDR2: MNHEY and SVGAGI. V lost 6 bases and J lost 9; bases outside the gene matches: 10. CDR3 size: 15 residues. This chain's CDR3 is CASSPLSGRAGEQFF. The CDR3, as DNA: TGTGCCAGCAGCCCGCTTAGCGGGAGGGCCGGTGAGCAGTTCTTC.

The chain employs TRBV5-8 and TRBJ2-1, with TRBD1 identical over 11 bases. Germline CDR1 is SGHTS and CDR2 is YDEGEE. The V gene end was trimmed by 2 bases and the J gene end by 6 bases; junction bases not matched to a gene: 4. This CDR3 contains 15 residues. In DNA, the CDR3 is TGTGCCAGCAGCTTAGGGACAGGGGGAGGCAATGAGCAGTTCTTC. It translates to CASSLGTGGGNEQFF.

The rearrangement uses TRBV30 and TRBJ1-1, with D unclear. CDR3 length: 13 amino acids. Trimming cost V 3 bases and J 1 base, with 9 bases left between them. Germline CDR1 reads GTSNPN; CDR2 reads SVGIG (reference sequence). The CDR3 spells CAWSIAGNTEAFF. The CDR3 DNA sequence: TGTGCCTGGAGCATCGCGGGGAACACTGAAGCTTTCTTT.

The chain is built from TRBV7-9 and TRBJ2-7, with 9 bases that match TRBD1. J lost 6 bases, V lost 5 bases, and 5 bases had no gene match. Germline V gene sequence: CDR1 SEHNR, CDR2 FQNEAQ (reference sequence). The CDR3 totals 13 residues. CDR3 sequence (DNA): TGTGCCAGCAGCCCCTGGACAGGGGCCGAGCAGTACTTC. Protein sequence: CASSPWTGAEQYF. Variable domain in full (rest from reference TRBV7-9 and TRBJ2-7): DTGVSQNPRHKITKRGQNVTFRCDPISEHNRLYWYRQTLGQGPEFLTYFQNEAQLEKSRLLSDRFSAERPKGSFSTLEIQRTEQGDSAMYLCASSPWTGAEQYFGPGTRLTVT.

The rearrangement uses TRBV29-1 and TRBJ1-2; TRBD1 agrees at 8 bases. Germline values: CDR1 SQVTM, CDR2 ANQGSEA. This CDR3 contains 14 residues. The junction had 11 bases not matched to a gene; V was cut back by 6 bases and J by 5 bases. The CDR3 coding sequence is TGCAGCGTCCTAGATCCCCGACAGGGGTATGGCTACACCTTC. Its translation: CSVLDPRQGYGYTF.

The CDR3 DNA follows: TGTGCCAGCGGCCAAGGGGGGGAGAACACTGAAGCTTTCTTT. It is translated as CASGQGGENTEAFF. The chain recombines TRBV6-5 with TRBJ1-1; TRBD1 is a possible D gene (6 bases). Germline CDR1 is MNHEY and CDR2 is SVGAGI. With 8 bases removed from V and 1 base from J, the gap between germline ends came to 14 bases. This CDR3 spans 14 amino acids.

The chain is built from TRBV9 and TRBJ2-3, with 8 bases aligning to TRBD2. The CDR3 consists of 15 residues. V lost 0 bases to trimming and J lost 1 base; unmatched junction nucleotides: 1. Germline CDR1 is SGDLS and CDR2 is YYNGEE. CDR3 sequence: CASSVGGLGTDTQYF. Here the CDR3 DNA reads TGTGCCAGCAGCGTAGGGGGACTAGGCACAGATACGCAGTATTTT.

V usage is TRBV27 and J usage is TRBJ2-7; maybe TRBD1 (5 bases). Germline assignment: CDR1 MNHEY and CDR2 SMNVEV (reference sequence). The V and J ends lost 7 bases and 5 bases respectively, with 9 bases between them. The CDR3 consists of 11 residues. This CDR3 reads CASKQGHEQYF. The CDR3 region has the DNA TGTGCCAGCAAGCAGGGCCACGAGCAGTACTTC.

This rearrangement joins TRBV27 to TRBJ2-1; the D gene could be TRBD1 or TRBD2 (6 bases each). The CDR3 extends over 16 amino acids. The V gene's germline CDR1 is MNHEY and CDR2 SMNVEV (reference sequence). Trimming took off 8 bases at V and 0 bases at J, with 17 bases between the two ends. Here the CDR3 DNA reads TGTGCCAGCTTTGGGGCCGGGGGCAGCTCCTACAATGAGCAGTTCTTC. It codes for CASFGAGGSSYNEQFF.

The chain carries TRBV10-2 and TRBJ2-7; 8 bases line up with TRBD1. Germline CDR1 is WSHSY and CDR2 is SAAADI. The CDR3 is made up of 13 amino acids. The trim removed 7 bases at V and 5 bases at J, leaving 7 bases unmatched. CDR3 in amino acids: CASTTGASHEQYF. CDR3 DNA sequence: TGCGCCAGCACGACAGGGGCATCCCACGAGCAGTACTTC.

The J gene is TRBJ2-5, the V gene TRBV6-6; D might be TRBD2 (5 bases). Judging by the DNA end, TRBJ2-7 fits better; the J call may be wrong. Germline CDR1 MNHNY, CDR2 SVGAGI (reference sequence). The CDR3 is 15 amino acids. The CDR3 nucleotides are TGTGCCAGCAGTTACTGGGGAGAGACTGACTACGAGCAGTACTTC. It codes for CASSYWGETDYEQYF.